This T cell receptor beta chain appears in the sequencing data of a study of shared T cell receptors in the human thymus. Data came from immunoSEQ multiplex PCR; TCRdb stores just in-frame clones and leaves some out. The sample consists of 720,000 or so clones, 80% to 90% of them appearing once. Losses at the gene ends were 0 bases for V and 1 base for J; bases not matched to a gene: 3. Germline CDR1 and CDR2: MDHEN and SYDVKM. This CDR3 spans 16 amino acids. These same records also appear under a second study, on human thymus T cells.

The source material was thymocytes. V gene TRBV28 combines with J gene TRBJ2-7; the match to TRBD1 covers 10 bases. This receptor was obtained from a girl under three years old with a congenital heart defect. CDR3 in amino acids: CASSLWGQGLSYEQYF. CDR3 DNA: TGTGCCAGCAGTTTATGGGGACAGGGGCTTTCCTACGAGCAGTACTTC.